This T cell receptor (beta chain) was identified in a study of cytomegalovirus exposure and HLA in healthy donors. Whole-study results and caveats: Most subjects' HLA-A and HLA-B alleles were reportedly predicted from TCR beta sequences. For presence/absence analyses, sequencing depth was assumed to be roughly uniform across donors.

The table lists this clone with a count of one. What it binds is unknown. PCR involved 60 Vbeta and 13 Jbeta primers. The assay was immunoSEQ multiplex PCR, and TCRdb's table has in-frame clones only and misses some. Of 150,000 to 200,000 clones in the sample, around 78% were seen once. The CDR3 is 14 residues long. Between the trimmed V and J ends, which lost 2 bases and 3 bases, there was a span of 11 bases. The germline CDR1 and CDR2 sequences are LGHNA and YSLEER. The genes are TRBV4-3 and TRBJ2-7; tentatively, D is TRBD1 (5 bases). The receptor was isolated from a man aged 30 to 45 in good health and CMV-seronegative. The sequencing sample was made of PBMCs. CDR3 nucleotide sequence: TGCGCCAGCAGCCAAACGACAGACCGCTACGAGCAGTACTTC. Its translation is CASSQTTDRYEQYF.